The entry that follows covers one T cell receptor (beta chain) sequence. The germline V gene has CDR1 MDHEN and CDR2 SYDVKM. This CDR3 spans 15 amino acids. Unmatched junction bases numbered 9, after V lost 7 bases and J lost 3 bases. This sample was taken from a study of blood T cell repertoires in COVID-19. In the study's own analysis: Amplified reference gene primers provided the basis for estimating nucleated cell counts. The data were produced by immunoSEQ multiplex PCR, yet TCRdb's version contains in-frame clones alone and is incomplete. The DNA was the basis for D and trimming; V, J and clone size are from that table. This table has around 230,000 clones, about 80% appearing once.

This chain connects TRBV28 to TRBJ2-1; 7 positions match TRBD2. This TCR came from a woman aged 80 or older with acute or convalescent COVID-19. Material for sequencing was peripheral blood. The CDR3 sequence is CASTVGGGNYNEQFF. The DNA of the CDR3 is TGTGCCAGCACGGTTGGGGGGGGGAACTACAATGAGCAGTTCTTC.